Here is one T cell receptor (beta chain) with its context. Its specificity is unknown. The libraries of TRB cDNA were constructed through 5' RACE using UMI labels. After re-calling the 5' RACE reads, TCRdb lists one entry per CDR3 protein, DNA absent. The specimen's table records about 130,000 distinct CDR3 sequences. This CDR3 comprises 14 residues. Germline V gene sequence: CDR1 MDHEN, CDR2 SYDVKM. Sorting yielded triplicates of fewer than 350,000 cells for each CD8+ T cell subset. This specimen belongs to a study of CXCR3-negative and CXCR3-positive naive CD8 T cells. In the study overall: Per-library TRB read counts averaged about 1.5 +/- 0.3 million, adding up to 120 million to 150 million in total. Points from the study as a whole: Researchers reported similar TRBV-TRBJ usage in naive CXCR3-negative and CXCR3-positive cells, though memory differed.

The receptor comes from a human donor in good health. Some clones in this sample may be carry-over from other donors' samples. The sequencing sample was made of naive CXCR3- CD8+ T cells from blood. Subset here: CD45RO-CCR7+CD27+CD95- naive CD8+ T cells lacking CXCR3 (TNR3-). The J gene is TRBJ2-1, the V gene TRBV28. CDR3 loop: CASSQLVLYNEQFF.